Listed here are 27 T cell receptor beta chains from one sample, sequenced in a study of shared clonotypes between healthy human individuals. The data were produced by immunoSEQ multiplex PCR, yet TCRdb's version contains in-frame clones alone and is incomplete. The table shows under 2.5 million clones, with less than 95% occurring only once. The sample consisted of naive CD4+ T cells from PBMCs. Indicated subset: CD45RA+ positively selected. The source of these receptors is a man aged 18 to 35 in good health. Some clones in this sample may be carry-over from other donors' samples.

The CDR3 here is CASSRTSGKAYEQYF. The CDR3 nucleotides read TGTGCCAGCTCACGGACTAGCGGGAAAGCCTACGAGCAGTACTTC. The gene calls are TRBV18 and TRBJ2-7; 12 bases are shared with TRBD2. Unmatched junction bases numbered 3, after V lost 4 bases and J lost 2 bases. Germline V CDR1 and CDR2: KGHSH, LQKENI. This CDR3 contains 15 residues. Drawing the rest from reference TRBV18 and TRBJ2-7, the complete variable domain is NAGVMQNPRHLVRRRGQEARLRCSPMKGHSHVYWYRQLPEEGLKFMVYLQKENIIDESGMPKERFSAEFPKEGPSILRIQQVVRGDSAAYFCASSRTSGKAYEQYFGPGTRLTVT.

CDR3 sequence (DNA): TGCGCCAGCAGCTATGGGACTAGCGAGACCTACGAGCAGTACTTC. Translating it yields CASSYGTSETYEQYF. The gene calls are TRBV5-1 and TRBJ2-7; TRBD2 matches 10 bases. The CDR3 consists of 15 residues. J lost 2 bases, V lost 3 bases, and 5 bases had no gene match. CDR1 is SGHRS, CDR2 YFSETQ, per germline.

The chain is built from TRBV28 and TRBJ2-7, with 8 bases aligning to TRBD1. The CDR3 totals 15 residues. J lost 1 base, V lost 5 bases, and 7 bases had no gene match. Germline CDR1 and CDR2: MDHEN and SYDVKM. The CDR3 loop is CASSPAWTGSYEQYF. The CDR3 DNA follows: TGTGCCAGCAGTCCCGCTTGGACAGGGTCCTACGAGCAGTACTTC.

The V call is TRBV7-6, the J call TRBJ1-5; 9 nucleotides agree with TRBD1. The CDR3 covers 16 residues. With V trimmed by 5 bases and J by 0 bases, 5 bases remained unmatched. Germline loops: CDR1 SGHVS, CDR2 FNYEAQ. CDR3 region: CASSPGTGYSNQPQHF. CDR3 bases: TGTGCCAGCAGCCCGGGGACAGGGTATAGCAATCAGCCCCAGCATTTT.

The chain links TRBV14 to TRBJ2-5; D not resolved. Germline V gene lookup returns CDR1 SGHDN and CDR2 FVKESK. The CDR3 consists of 12 residues. The V gene lost 2 bases and the J gene lost 7 bases, with 8 bases spanning the gap. The DNA for the CDR3 is TGTGCCAGCAGCCAATTCCTGGGGACCCAGTACTTC. This sequence encodes CASSQFLGTQYF.

The V gene is TRBV7-3, the J gene TRBJ2-1; D could derive from TRBD1 or TRBD2 (6 bases each). From germline, CDR1 is SGHTA and CDR2 FQGTGA. The CDR3 is 17 residues long. Trimming took 1 base from V and 6 from J, leaving 19 bases between them. DNA for the CDR3: TGTGCCAGCAGCTTAAGGGGGGCCACAGGGCTCGCCAATGAGCAGTTCTTC. This gives the protein CASSLRGATGLANEQFF.

The chain uses TRBV7-3 and TRBJ2-3, with TRBD1 matching over 10 bases. Germline CDR1 SGHTA, CDR2 FQGTGA. The CDR3 sequence is 15 residues long. J gave up 2 bases and V 5 bases, and 4 bases lay outside the gene matches. The CDR3 reads CASSPGTGATDTQYF. The CDR3 bases are TGTGCCAGCAGCCCCGGGACAGGGGCCACAGATACGCAGTATTTT.

This clone was seen just once. DNA of the CDR3: TGTGCCAGCAGTGAAGGTGGGGCGGGAGGGTTTGATACGCAGTATTTT. Its translation is CASSEGGAGGFDTQYF. The chain combines TRBV6-1 with TRBJ2-3; 9 bases map to TRBD2. The CDR3 is 16 amino acids. Trimming at V came to 1 base and at J to 6 bases, leaving 8 bases not matched to a gene. Looked up from germline, CDR1 is MNHNS and CDR2 is SASEGT.

The chain carries TRBV7-6 and TRBJ2-6; D may correspond to TRBD1 or TRBD2 (5 bases each). Germline CDR1 SGHVS, CDR2 FNYEAQ. V lost 8 bases and J lost 2, with 16 bases in between. The CDR3 spans 16 residues. The CDR3 is CASLGVGDAGANVLTF. The CDR3 DNA follows: TGTGCCAGCCTTGGAGTGGGGGATGCTGGGGCCAACGTCCTGACTTTC. Drawing the rest from reference TRBV7-6 and TRBJ2-6, the complete variable domain is GAGVSQSPRYKVTKRGQDVALRCDPISGHVSLYWYRQALGQGPEFLTYFNYEAQQDKSGLPNDRFSAERPEGSISTLTIQRTEQRDSAMYRCASLGVGDAGANVLTFGAGSRLTVL.

CDR3 DNA: TGTGCCAGCAGCCCTGACACCGGGGAGCTGTTTTTT. Its protein is CASSPDTGELFF. The rearrangement joins TRBV28 to TRBJ2-2, with D hard to call. From germline, CDR1 is MDHEN and CDR2 SYDVKM. Trimming removed 6 bases at V and 3 bases at J, with 5 bases between. The CDR3 totals 12 residues.

The chain is built from TRBV9 and TRBJ1-4, with D unclear. Germline V lookup: CDR1 SGDLS, CDR2 YYNGEE. V was shortened by 4 bases and J by 0 bases, with 10 bases between the two germline ends. CDR3 length equals 15 residues. CDR3 coding DNA: TGTGCCAGCAGCCTGGATGGAGCAACTAATGAAAAACTGTTTTTT. It encodes CASSLDGATNEKLFF.

The chain is built from TRBV7-2 and TRBJ2-7; 8 bases align to TRBD2. Germline CDR1 is SGHTA and CDR2 is FQGNSA. V dropped 6 bases and J dropped 2; count of bases not matched to a gene: 6. This CDR3 is built from 14 residues. Here the CDR3 DNA reads TGTGCCAGCAGTACTAGCGGCCCTGCCTACGAGCAGTACTTC. It is translated as CASSTSGPAYEQYF.

The rearrangement uses TRBV7-9 and TRBJ2-7, with TRBD1 identical over 9 bases. V dropped 3 bases and J dropped 6; count of bases not matched to a gene: 9. Germline lookup yields CDR1 SEHNR and CDR2 FQNEAQ (reference sequence). This CDR3 has 15 residues. The CDR3 coding sequence is TGTGCCAGCAGCTTGGGACAGGGAATCGGGACCGAGCAGTACTTC. Translating gives CASSLGQGIGTEQYF.

The chain carries TRBV29-1 and TRBJ2-3, with unresolved D. This CDR3 has 11 amino acids. Trimming left V 8 bases short and J 5 bases short, with 11 bases between. Germline V gives CDR1 SQVTM, CDR2 ANQGSEA. The CDR3 sequence is CSSGDIDTQYF. The CDR3 region has the DNA TGCAGCTCTGGGGATATAGATACGCAGTATTTT.

The chain recombines TRBV25-1 with TRBJ2-5; the D gene could be TRBD1 or TRBD2 (5 bases each). The CDR3 is 13 residues long. Trimming took off 3 bases at V and 3 bases at J, with 8 bases between the two ends. Germline V gives CDR1 MGHDK, CDR2 SYGVNS. The CDR3: CASSEGVEETQYF. CDR3 DNA sequence: TGTGCCAGCAGTGAGGGGGTTGAAGAGACCCAGTACTTC. The full variable domain, rest sourced from reference TRBV25-1 and TRBJ2-5, is EADIYQTPRYLVIGTGKKITLECSQTMGHDKMYWYQQDPGMELHLIHYSYGVNSTEKGDLSSESTVSRIRTEHFPLTLESARPSHTSQYLCASSEGVEETQYFGPGTRLLVL.

V usage is TRBV9 and J usage is TRBJ2-1; the match to TRBD2 covers 12 bases. This CDR3 region has 16 residues. J lost 9 bases, V lost 0 bases, and 7 bases had no gene match. Germline V gives CDR1 SGDLS, CDR2 YYNGEE. In DNA, the CDR3 is TGTGCCAGCAGCGTAGGACCGCTAGCGGGAGGGCTTGAGCAGTTCTTC. It is translated as CASSVGPLAGGLEQFF.

The chain recombines TRBV12-5 with TRBJ1-2, with D unclear. The CDR3 consists of 11 residues. V was trimmed by 4 bases and J by 0 bases, leaving 0 bases between them. CDR1 and CDR2 (germline): LGHNT, FRNRAP. For the CDR3, the DNA is TGTGCTAGTGGTTCTAACTATGGCTACACCTTC. Translation: CASGSNYGYTF.

The genes are TRBV29-1 and TRBJ2-7; 7 nucleotides match TRBD2. CDR3 length equals 13 residues. The trim removed 4 bases at V and 7 bases at J, leaving 10 bases unmatched. The germline V gene has CDR1 SQVTM and CDR2 ANQGSEA. CDR3 DNA sequence: TGCAGCGTTGGTGGCCTAGCGGTTAAAGAGCAGTACTTC. Translating it yields CSVGGLAVKEQYF.

This chain uses TRBV7-3 with TRBJ1-1, with TRBD1 identical over 8 bases. The CDR3 extends over 15 amino acids. V was clipped by 5 bases and J by 5 bases; unmatched bases: 10. CDR1 and CDR2 from the germline V gene are SGHTA and FQGTGA. The CDR3 DNA reads as TGTGCCAGCAGCCTACAGGGGGGACGGACGACTGAAGCTTTCTTT. As protein: CASSLQGGRTTEAFF.

The chain is built from TRBV9 and TRBJ2-1, with 7 bases matching TRBD1. Germline V CDR1 and CDR2: SGDLS, YYNGEE. J was trimmed by 3 bases and V by 3 bases; bases with no gene match: 3. The CDR3 loop spans 14 amino acids. In nucleotides, the CDR3 is TGTGCCAGCAGCGGCTGGGACAGCTACAATGAGCAGTTCTTC. This codes for CASSGWDSYNEQFF.

To note about this clone: Additional DNA sequences in this sample encode the identical CDR3. In nucleotides, the CDR3 is TGTGCCAGCAGTGAGGAGACTAGCGGTACCTACGAGCAGTACTTC. The encoded protein is CASSEETSGTYEQYF. V usage is TRBV6-1 and J usage is TRBJ2-7; TRBD2 aligns across 9 bases. The junction had 5 bases not matched to a gene; V was cut back by 3 bases and J by 2 bases. The CDR3 is 15 amino acids. Germline lookup yields CDR1 MNHNS and CDR2 SASEGT.

The chain has TRBV5-1 and TRBJ1-1; TRBD1 matches at 10 bases. Germline V CDR1 and CDR2: SGHRS, YFSETQ. This CDR3 region has 16 residues. Trimming removed 2 bases from V and 5 bases from J; junction bases left unmatched: 9. CDR3 amino acids: CASSFGVRTGGTEAFF. The DNA for the CDR3 is TGCGCCAGCAGCTTTGGTGTAAGGACAGGGGGTACTGAAGCTTTCTTT.

The CDR3 reads CASSSPLLGASYEQYF. CDR3 sequence (DNA): TGTGCCAGCAGTTCACCGTTGTTGGGGGCCTCCTACGAGCAGTACTTC. The J gene is TRBJ2-7, the V gene TRBV6-5; the D gene is possibly TRBD1 (6 bases). Trimming left V 4 bases short and J 0 bases short, with 16 bases between. The CDR3 loop spans 16 amino acids. The germline CDR1 and CDR2 sequences are MNHEY and SVGAGI.

V and J are TRBV7-9 and TRBJ1-4, with no clear D. Germline V lookup: CDR1 SEHNR, CDR2 FQNEAQ (reference sequence). This CDR3 is built from 14 residues. V dropped 5 bases and J dropped 0 bases, with 7 bases sitting between them. CDR3 coding DNA: TGTGCCAGCAGCCCTAGTGCAACTAATGAAAAACTGTTTTTT. It codes for CASSPSATNEKLFF.

This sequence joins TRBV29-1 and TRBJ2-3, with 9 bases lining up with TRBD2. Germline CDR1 and CDR2: SQVTM and ANQGSEA. V shed 4 bases, J shed 5 bases, and the junction held 19 bases outside the gene matches. This CDR3 contains 18 residues. Here the CDR3 DNA reads TGCAGCGTTGTTCCTCGCTTTAAAGCGGGAGGCCCGTTAGATACGCAGTATTTT. Its translation is CSVVPRFKAGGPLDTQYF.

This clone has only one observation. The genes are TRBV5-6 and TRBJ1-4; no clear D gene. The CDR3 has 15 residues. The germline V gene encodes CDR1 SGHDT and CDR2 YYEEEE. V lost 0 bases, J lost 3 bases, and 9 bases lay in between. The chain's CDR3 is CASSLAPEANEKLFF. CDR3 nucleotide sequence: TGTGCCAGCAGCTTGGCCCCGGAGGCTAATGAAAAACTGTTTTTT. The full variable domain, with the rest looked up from reference TRBV5-6 and TRBJ1-4, is DAGVTQSPTHLIKTRGQQVTLRCSPKSGHDTVSWYQQALGQGPQFIFQYYEEEERQRGNFPDRFSGHQFPNYSSELNVNALLLGDSALYLCASSLAPEANEKLFFGSGTQLSVL.

The chain carries TRBV28 and TRBJ2-5, with 8 bases fitting TRBD2. Trimming at V came to 5 bases and at J to 1 base, leaving 9 bases not matched to a gene. Per the germline V gene, CDR1 is MDHEN and CDR2 is SYDVKM. CDR3 length: 16 residues. CDR3 DNA: TGTGCCAGCAGTCAACCGGGGGGGCCCACCCAAGAGACCCAGTACTTC. It codes for CASSQPGGPTQETQYF.